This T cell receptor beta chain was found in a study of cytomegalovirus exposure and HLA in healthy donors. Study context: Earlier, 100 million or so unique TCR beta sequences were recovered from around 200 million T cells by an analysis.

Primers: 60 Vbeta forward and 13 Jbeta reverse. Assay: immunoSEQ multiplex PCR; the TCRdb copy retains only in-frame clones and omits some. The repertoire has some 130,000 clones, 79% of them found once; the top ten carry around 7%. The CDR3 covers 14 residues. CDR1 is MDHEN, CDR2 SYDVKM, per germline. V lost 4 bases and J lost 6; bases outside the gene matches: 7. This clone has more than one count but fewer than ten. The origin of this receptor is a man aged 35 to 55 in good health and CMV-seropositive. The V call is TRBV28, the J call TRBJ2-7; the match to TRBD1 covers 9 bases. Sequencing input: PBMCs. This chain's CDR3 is CASSSPGTGREQYF. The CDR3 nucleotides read TGTGCCAGCAGTTCCCCCGGGACAGGGCGCGAGCAGTACTTC.